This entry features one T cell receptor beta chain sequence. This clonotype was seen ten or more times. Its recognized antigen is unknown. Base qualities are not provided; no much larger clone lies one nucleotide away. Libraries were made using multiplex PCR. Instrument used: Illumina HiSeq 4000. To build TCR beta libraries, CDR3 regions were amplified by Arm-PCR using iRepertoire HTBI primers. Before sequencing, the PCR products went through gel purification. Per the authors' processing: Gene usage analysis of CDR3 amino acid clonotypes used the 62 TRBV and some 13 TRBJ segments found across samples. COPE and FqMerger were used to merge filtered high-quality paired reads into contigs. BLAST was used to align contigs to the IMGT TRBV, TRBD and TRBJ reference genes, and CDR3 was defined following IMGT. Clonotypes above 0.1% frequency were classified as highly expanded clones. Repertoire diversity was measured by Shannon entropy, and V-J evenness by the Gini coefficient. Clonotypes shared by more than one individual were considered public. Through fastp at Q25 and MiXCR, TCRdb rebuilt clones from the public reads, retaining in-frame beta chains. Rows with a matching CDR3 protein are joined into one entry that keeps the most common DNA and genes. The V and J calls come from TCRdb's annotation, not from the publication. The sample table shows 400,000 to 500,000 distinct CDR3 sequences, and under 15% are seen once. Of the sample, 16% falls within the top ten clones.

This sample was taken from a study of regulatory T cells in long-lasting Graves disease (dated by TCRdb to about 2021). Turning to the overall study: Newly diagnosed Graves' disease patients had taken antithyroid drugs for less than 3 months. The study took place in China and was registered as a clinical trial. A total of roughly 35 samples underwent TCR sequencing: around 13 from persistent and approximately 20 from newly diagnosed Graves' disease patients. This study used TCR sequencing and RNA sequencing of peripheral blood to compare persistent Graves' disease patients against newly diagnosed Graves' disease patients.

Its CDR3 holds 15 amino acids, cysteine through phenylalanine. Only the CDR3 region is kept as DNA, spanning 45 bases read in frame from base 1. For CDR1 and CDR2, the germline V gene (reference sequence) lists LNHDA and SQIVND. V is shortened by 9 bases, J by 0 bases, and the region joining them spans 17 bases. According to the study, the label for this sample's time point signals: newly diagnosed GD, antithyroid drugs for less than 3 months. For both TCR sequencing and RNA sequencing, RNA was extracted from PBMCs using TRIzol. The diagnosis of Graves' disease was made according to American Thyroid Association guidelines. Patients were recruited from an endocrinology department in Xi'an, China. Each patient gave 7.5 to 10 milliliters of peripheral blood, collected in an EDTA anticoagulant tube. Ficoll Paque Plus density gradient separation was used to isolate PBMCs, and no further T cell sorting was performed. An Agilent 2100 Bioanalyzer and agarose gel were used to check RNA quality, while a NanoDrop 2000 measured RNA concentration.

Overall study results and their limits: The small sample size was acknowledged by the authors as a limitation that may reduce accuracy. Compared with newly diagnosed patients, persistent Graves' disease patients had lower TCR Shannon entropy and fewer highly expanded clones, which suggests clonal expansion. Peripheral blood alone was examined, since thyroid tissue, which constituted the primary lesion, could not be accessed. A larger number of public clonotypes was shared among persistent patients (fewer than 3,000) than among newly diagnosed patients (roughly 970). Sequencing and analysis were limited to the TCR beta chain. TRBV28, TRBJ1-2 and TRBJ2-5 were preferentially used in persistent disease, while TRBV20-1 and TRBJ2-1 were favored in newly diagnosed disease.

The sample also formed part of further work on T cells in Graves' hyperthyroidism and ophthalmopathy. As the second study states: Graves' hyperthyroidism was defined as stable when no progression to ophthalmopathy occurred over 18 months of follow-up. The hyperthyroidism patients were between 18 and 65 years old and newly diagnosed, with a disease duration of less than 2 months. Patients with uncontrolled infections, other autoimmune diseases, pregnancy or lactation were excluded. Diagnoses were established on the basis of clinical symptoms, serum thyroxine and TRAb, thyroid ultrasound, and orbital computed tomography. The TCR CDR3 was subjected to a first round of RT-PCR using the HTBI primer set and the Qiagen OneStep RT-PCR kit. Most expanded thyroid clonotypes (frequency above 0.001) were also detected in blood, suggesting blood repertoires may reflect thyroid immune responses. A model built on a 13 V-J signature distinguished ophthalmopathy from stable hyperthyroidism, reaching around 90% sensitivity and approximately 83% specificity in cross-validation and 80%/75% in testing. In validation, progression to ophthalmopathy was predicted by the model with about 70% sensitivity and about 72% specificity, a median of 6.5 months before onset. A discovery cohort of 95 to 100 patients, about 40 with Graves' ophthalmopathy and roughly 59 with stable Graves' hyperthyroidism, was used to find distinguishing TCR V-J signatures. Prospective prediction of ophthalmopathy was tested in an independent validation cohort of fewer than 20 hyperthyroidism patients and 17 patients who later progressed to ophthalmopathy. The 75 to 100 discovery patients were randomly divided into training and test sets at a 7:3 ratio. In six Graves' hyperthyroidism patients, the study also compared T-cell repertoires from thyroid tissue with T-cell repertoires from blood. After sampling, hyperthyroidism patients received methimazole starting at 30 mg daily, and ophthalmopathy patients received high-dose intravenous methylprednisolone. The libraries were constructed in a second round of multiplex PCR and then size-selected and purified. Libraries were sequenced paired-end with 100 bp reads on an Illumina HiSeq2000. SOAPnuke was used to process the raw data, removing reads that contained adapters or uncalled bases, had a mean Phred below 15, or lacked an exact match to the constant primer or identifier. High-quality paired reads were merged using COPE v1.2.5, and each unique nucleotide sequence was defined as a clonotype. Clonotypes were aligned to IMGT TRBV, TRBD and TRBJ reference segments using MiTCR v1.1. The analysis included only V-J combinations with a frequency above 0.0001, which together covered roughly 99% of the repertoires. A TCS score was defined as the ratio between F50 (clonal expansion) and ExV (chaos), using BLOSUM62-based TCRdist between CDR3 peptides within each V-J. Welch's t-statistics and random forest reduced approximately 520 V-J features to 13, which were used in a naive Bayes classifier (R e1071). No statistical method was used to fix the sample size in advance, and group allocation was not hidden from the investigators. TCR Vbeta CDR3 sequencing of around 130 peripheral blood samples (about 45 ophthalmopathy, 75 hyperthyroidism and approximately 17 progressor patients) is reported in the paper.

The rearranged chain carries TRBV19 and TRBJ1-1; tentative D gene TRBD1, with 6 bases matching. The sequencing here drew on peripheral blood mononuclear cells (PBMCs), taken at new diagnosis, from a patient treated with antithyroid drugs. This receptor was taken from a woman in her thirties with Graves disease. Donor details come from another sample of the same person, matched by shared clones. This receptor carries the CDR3 CASTLGGGMNTEAFF. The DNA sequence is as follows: TGTGCCAGCACTCTCGGAGGGGGTATGAACACTGAAGCTTTCTTT.